This T cell receptor beta chain was documented in a study of spatial heterogeneity in lung cancer. Across the study: The average appearance count of each unique TCR and UMI combination in raw reads was more than ten.

Germline V gene lookup returns CDR1 SGHTA and CDR2 FQGNSA. Trimming took 3 bases from V and 5 from J, leaving 7 bases between them. This CDR3 comprises 12 residues. A distinct unique molecular identifier was carried by each TCR cDNA molecule. TCRdb independently ran MiXCR on the 5' RACE reads; one entry per CDR3 protein. The data show 85,000 to 100,000 distinct CDR3 sequences, approximately 12% seen once. This clonotype was counted many times. Sample time point: sample taken at primary tumor resection. Patients with untreated early-stage non-small cell lung cancer, numbering roughly 69, were the donors. Unsorted samples of tumor, nontumor lung or frozen PBMC had their whole RNA sequenced.

This TCR came from a male donor with early-stage non-small cell lung cancer. This chain joins TRBV7-2 and TRBJ1-1; D gene unclear. The specimen comprised PBMCs, sampled at surgery. The CDR3 sequence: CASSFVGTEAFF. The CDR3 bases are TGTGCCAGCAGCTTCGTTGGAACTGAAGCTTTCTTT. Using reference TRBV7-2 and TRBJ1-1 for the parts outside the CDR3, the full variable domain is GAGVSQSPSNKVTEKGKDVELRCDPISGHTALYWYRQSLGQGLEFLIYFQGNSAPDKSGLPSDRFSAERTGGSVSTLTIQRTQQEDSAVYLCASSFVGTEAFFGQGTRLTVV.